This T cell receptor (beta chain) was recovered during a study of neurological immune-mediated disorders. This clonotype has at least ten counts. The antigen is unknown. Study-level findings and limits: HTLV-1-associated myelopathy had the most TCR clonal expansion, while multiple sclerosis had the least, a level that fell below healthy controls.

The cDNA came from 5'RACE with 10-nucleotide random UMIs. Using its own MiXCR run on the 5' RACE reads, TCRdb lists one record per CDR3 protein. The sample shows some 120,000 distinct CDR3 sequences, more than 2.5% of them seen only once. This TCR derives from a woman under 40 with multiple sclerosis. Specimen: PBMCs.

CDR3 region: CASSFRSMNTEAFF. The CDR3 DNA reads TGCGCCAGCAGCTTCAGGAGCATGAACACTGAAGCTTTCTTT. The gene calls are TRBV4-3 and TRBJ1-1; D gene ambiguous. Germline V gives CDR1 LGHNA, CDR2 YSLEER. V lost 5 bases, J lost 0 bases, and 10 bases lay in between. CDR3 length: 14 residues.